The present TCR beta chain was sequenced within a study of T-cell reconstitution after alpha-beta-depleted transplantation in children. Study-wide findings and caveats: Expanded graft clones numbering several hundred reportedly gave rise to alpha-beta T cells about two months after transplant. T-cell counts and diversity were attributed mostly to newly produced T cells one year after transplant. In some patients, recipient T cells and intrathymic progenitors surviving conditioning explained high day-60 diversity.

V shed 6 bases, J shed 6 bases, and the junction held 3 bases outside the gene matches. The CDR3 extends over 14 amino acids. From germline, CDR1 is MNHNS and CDR2 SASEGT. This clonotype was detected many times. Its antigen remains unknown. Library preparation (for TCRbeta) was performed with unique molecular identifiers. From the PCR reads, TCRdb called clonotypes with MiXCR, one entry per CDR3 protein. The sample carries about 130,000 distinct CDR3 sequences, about a tenth recorded once. The specimen was PBMCs, mostly from graft donor cells, collected 180 days after TCRalphabeta/CD19-depleted stem cell transplant. The clonotype comes from a girl younger than two who had a stem cell transplant for combined immunodeficiency, so the T cells may come from the graft donor. The chain is built from TRBV6-1 and TRBJ2-2; 11 bases are shared with TRBD1. The CDR3 here is CASSQGQGAGELFF. Written as DNA, the CDR3 is TGTGCCAGCAGCCAGGGACAGGGGGCCGGGGAGCTGTTTTTT.